This T cell receptor beta chain was sequenced during a study of read filtering for tumor transcriptome and immune sequencing (dated by TCRdb to about 2020). Regarding the research as a whole: Of the patients in the cohort, around 17 were male and roughly 15 were female, and their mean age was approximately 66 years, with a range of about 40 to 85. One main goal was a read-filtering strategy for immune repertoire data, in particular deciding whether clonotypes backed by only one read should be removed. TCR-region mapped reads per sample ranged from about 4.05 to 10.27 million with IR-seq versus only about 75 to 1,400 with RNA-seq. After DNase treatment, whole-transcriptome libraries were prepared using the TruSeq RNA Access Library Prep Kit. By revised international staging, eight or nine patients were R-ISS I, about 17 were R-ISS II and 6 or 7 were R-ISS III. The study compared TCR repertoires from targeted immune repertoire sequencing and bulk whole-transcriptome sequencing run on the same bone marrow samples.

Each patient had bone marrow sampled at the time of active disease. Bone marrow mononuclear cells were isolated by Ficoll-Hypaque density gradient centrifugation. Myeloma plasma cells were removed and CD138-negative cells were collected by negative selection after labeling with CD138 magnetic microbeads on a MACS separator. Flow cytometry on an Attune NxT with CD138 antibodies was used to check the purity of the isolated cells. TRIzol reagent was used to extract total RNA, and a NanoDrop spectrophotometer was used to quantify the extracted RNA. Paired RNA-seq and IR-seq were performed on the CD138-negative bone marrow sample of each patient. TCR libraries were built from roughly 400 ng RNA with the Immunoverse kit, using molecular barcoded adaptors covering alpha/delta and beta/gamma chains. TCR library preparation used the same RNA that went into transcriptome sequencing. Sequencing of TCR libraries was carried out on an Illumina HiSeq 4000 with 2 x 150 cycles. Per the authors' processing: MiXCR aligned TCR reads to human V, D, J and C references and assembled the aligned reads into CDR3 clonotypes, with quality filtering and error correction included. The tcR package in R was used for analysis of clonotype counts and gene usage diversity. Raw mapping reads were checked after the RNA-seq reads had been mapped by STAR aligner version 2.5.3a onto the human GRCh37 genome. To test how sequencing depth affects detected clonotypes, IR-seq fastq files were randomly downsampled with Seqtk 1.3. The public reads were reprocessed in TCRdb via fastp at Q25 and MiXCR, keeping in-frame beta chains. Identical CDR3 protein sequences are pooled into one entry, listed with their most common genes and DNA. TCRdb's processing, not the authors' own work, is the source of the V and J calls. The sample table records fewer than 100,000 distinct CDR3 sequences; roughly 12% of these occur just once. The ten largest clonotypes hold 14% to 15% of the sample.

Overall study outcomes, separate from this receptor: In IR-seq, 80% to 85% of clonotypes but roughly 3.5% of total reads were represented by single-read clonotypes, whereas in RNA-seq, about 76% of clonotypes and around 45% of reads were represented by single-read clonotypes. Removing single-read clonotypes increased the correlation between IR-seq and RNA-seq shared clonotype proportions. Compared with RNA-seq, IR-seq captured clonotypes at much higher depth and more reliably, and a smaller IR-seq throughput was enough to identify most shared clonotypes. The sorted CD138-negative fraction was a mixed bone marrow immune population, not purified T cells.

This clonotype was picked up many times. Its antigen target is currently unknown. The record has no base qualities; no much larger clone is one base away. Taken from cysteine to phenylalanine, the CDR3 has 14 residues. Only CDR3 DNA is held: 42 bases, read in frame from base 1. V and J are truncated by 5 bases and 1 base respectively, leaving an intervening sequence of 9 bases. The TCR sequence derives from a donor over 35 with multiple myeloma. The chain uses TRBV12-3 or TRBV12-4 and TRBJ2-1; the D call is possibly TRBD1 or TRBD2, each sharing 5 bases. Sequenced material: a population of CD138-negative cells sorted from bone marrow. What the cell subset or site label conveys for this sample: bone marrow mononuclear cells depleted of CD138+ plasma/myeloma cells by negative magnetic selection. CDR3 protein: CASSLGASYNEQFF. In nucleotide form, the sequence is TGTGCCAGCAGTCTCGGGGCTTCCTACAATGAGCAGTTCTTC.